The T cell receptor (beta chain) described here comes from a study of tissue T cells after allogeneic stem cell transplantation (dated by TCRdb to between 2021 and 2023). Study-wide context: The study profiled TCR beta repertoires in many tissues obtained from research autopsies of patients with and without GVHD, and also in mouse models of GVHD. The human arm was a prospective observational study without blinding or randomization.

Libraries were made using the immunoSEQ multiplex PCR assay. Adaptive Biotechnologies performed the TCRbeta CDR3 sequencing at survey depth and reported CDR3 sequences, V/J genes, productive frequency and template counts. Amplification of TCR beta CDR3 regions was performed from genomic DNA rather than from RNA. Per the original workflow: Pairwise repertoire overlap between tissues was quantified with Jensen-Shannon divergence, where 1 means complete divergence and 0 identical. Tissues were clustered by single-linkage agglomerative hierarchical clustering of pairwise JSD values, and the clustering results were displayed as dendrograms. GLIPH2 was run on all patient samples with simulation_depth 1000, kmer_min_depth 3, cdr3_length_cutoff 8, keeping groups with more than two unique CDR3s. A standardized tissue-overlap score extrapolated Jaccard GLIPH-group overlap across patients to a standard repertoire size of 1000 clones. Linear mixed-effect models, with tissue as a fixed effect and individual as a random effect, were used to test how diversity related to clinical or experimental variables. TCRdb retrieved this table from immuneACCESS and kept in-frame rearrangements only. Not all clones are present; in checked studies, unresolved V genes account for under half, and no reason is known for the remainder. D and trimming were read from the DNA, whereas the V and J calls and clone size are those reported in that table. This sample is represented by 5,500 to 8,500 clones; 50% of them were singletons. 3.8% of the sample goes to the ten largest clones.

What the research found in general, with its limitations: The patient cohort was small and varied clinically, and sampling depth was recognized as a limitation. In both patients and mice, only a limited portion of the TCR repertoire detected in tissues was captured by blood and spleen T cells. The study did not determine which tissue TCRs were alloreactive or antigen-specific, and some clones might have been persisting host cells. Only a few T cell clones appeared in more than one patient, yet motif-based clustering showed tissue-specific repertoire signatures that were shared between patients. Within patients, how anatomically similar tissues were was a major factor shaping TCR repertoire composition, regardless of disease or transplant status.

The time point label of this sample denotes: mouse harvest day 7 after allogeneic transplant. Mouse grafts combined 10^7 T-cell-depleted bone marrow cells with 10^6 splenic CD5+ T cells, given via tail vein injection. Mouse GVHD was modeled in a major MHC-mismatch B6 (H2b) into BALB/c (H2d) model, with tissues profiled at day 7 or 14. Mouse tissues and retro-orbital blood were harvested on day 7 or 14 post-transplant using separate sterile tools per animal; livers were flushed beforehand. Before genomic DNA was isolated with the DNeasy Blood & Tissue Kit, mouse tissues were minced with razor blades in buffered saline. This clone was seen more than once but under ten times. Which antigen it targets is not known. For this receptor, the gene names and germline sequences are taken from the mouse. The read terminates 1 residue before the CDR3 end, so the remaining end is supplied by the germline J gene.

V is reduced by 4 bases and J by 3 bases, leaving a spacing of 8 bases between them. CDR1 and CDR2 (FNHDT, SITEND) derive from the germline V gene (reference sequence). The CDR3 holds 12 amino acids from the cysteine to the phenylalanine. The CDR3 was read in part: 33 bases, with the frame set at base 1. The chain links TRBV19 with TRBJ2-7, with the D gene possibly TRBD1 or TRBD2, each one fitting 5 bases. The sequence was collected from a female BALB/c mouse given C57BL/6 T cells with graft-versus-host disease after an allogeneic hematopoietic cell transplant. Sequencing input: gut tissue. CDR3 reads: CASSRDGYEQYF. The sequenced part of the CDR3 DNA is TGTGCCAGCAGTCGGGACGGCTATGAACAGTAC.